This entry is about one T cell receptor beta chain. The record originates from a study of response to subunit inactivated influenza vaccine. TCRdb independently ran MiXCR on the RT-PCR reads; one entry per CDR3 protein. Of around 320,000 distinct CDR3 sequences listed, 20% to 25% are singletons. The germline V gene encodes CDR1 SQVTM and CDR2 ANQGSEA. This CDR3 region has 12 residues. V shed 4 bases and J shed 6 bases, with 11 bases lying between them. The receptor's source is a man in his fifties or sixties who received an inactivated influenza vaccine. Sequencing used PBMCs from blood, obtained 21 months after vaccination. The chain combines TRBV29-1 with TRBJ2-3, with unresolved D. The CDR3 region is CSVAVSRDTQYF. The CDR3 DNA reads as TGCAGCGTTGCGGTTTCTCGTGATACGCAGTATTTT.